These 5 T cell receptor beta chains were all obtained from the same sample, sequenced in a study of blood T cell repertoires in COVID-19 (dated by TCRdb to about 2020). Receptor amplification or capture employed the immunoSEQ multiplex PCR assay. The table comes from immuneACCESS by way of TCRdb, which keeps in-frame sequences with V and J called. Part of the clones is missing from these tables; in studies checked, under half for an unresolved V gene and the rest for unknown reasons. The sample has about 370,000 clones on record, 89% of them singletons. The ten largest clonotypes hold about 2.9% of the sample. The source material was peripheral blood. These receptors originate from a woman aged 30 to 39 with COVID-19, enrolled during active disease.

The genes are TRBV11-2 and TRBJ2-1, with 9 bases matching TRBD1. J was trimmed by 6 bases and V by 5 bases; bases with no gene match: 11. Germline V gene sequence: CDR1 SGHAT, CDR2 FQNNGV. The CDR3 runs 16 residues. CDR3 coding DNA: TGTGCCAGCAGCCACCCAGGGACAGGGAGGGGCAATGAGCAGTTCTTC. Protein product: CASSHPGTGRGNEQFF. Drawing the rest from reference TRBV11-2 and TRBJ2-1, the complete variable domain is EAGVAQSPRYKIIEKRQSVAFWCNPISGHATLYWYQQILGQGPKLLIQFQNNGVVDDSQLPKDRFSAERLKGVDSTLKIQPAKLEDSAVYLCASSHPGTGRGNEQFFGPGTRLTVL.

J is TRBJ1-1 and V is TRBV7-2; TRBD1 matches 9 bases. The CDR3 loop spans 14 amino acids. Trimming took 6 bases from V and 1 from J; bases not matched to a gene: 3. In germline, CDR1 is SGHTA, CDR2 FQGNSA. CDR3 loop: CASSRDRANTEAFF. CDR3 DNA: TGTGCCAGCAGTCGGGACAGGGCGAACACTGAAGCTTTCTTT.

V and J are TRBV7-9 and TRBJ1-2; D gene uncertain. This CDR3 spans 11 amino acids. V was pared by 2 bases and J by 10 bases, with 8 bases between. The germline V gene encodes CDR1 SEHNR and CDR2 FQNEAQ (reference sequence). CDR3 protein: CASSLTGFYTF. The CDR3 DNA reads TGTGCCAGCAGCTTAACGGGATTCTACACCTTC.

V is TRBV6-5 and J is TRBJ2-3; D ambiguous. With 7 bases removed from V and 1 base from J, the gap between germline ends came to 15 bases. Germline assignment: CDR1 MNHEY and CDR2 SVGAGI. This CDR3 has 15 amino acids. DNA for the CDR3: TGTGCCAGCAAGACCTCTTTAGAGGGCACAGATACGCAGTATTTT. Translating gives CASKTSLEGTDTQYF.

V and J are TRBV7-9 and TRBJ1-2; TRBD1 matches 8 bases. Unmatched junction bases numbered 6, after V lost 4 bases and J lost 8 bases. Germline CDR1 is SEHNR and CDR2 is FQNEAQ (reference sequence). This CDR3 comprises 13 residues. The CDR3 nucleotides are TGTGCCAGCAGCTCGGACAGGGAGCACGGCTACACCTTC. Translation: CASSSDREHGYTF.